The 26 T cell receptor beta chains in this list originate from one sample, sequenced in a study of blood T cell repertoires in COVID-19. Repertoires were generated with immunoSEQ multiplex PCR, while TCRdb's copy carries only in-frame clones and drops some. The sample lists roughly 400,000 clones, 70% to 90% seen once, with 2.3% in the top ten. Sequenced: peripheral blood. The receptors were gathered from a woman in her fifties or sixties with COVID-19, enrolled during active disease.

The chain carries TRBV7-2 and TRBJ1-1, with D tentatively TRBD1 (6 bases). The CDR3 extends over 16 amino acids. Germline V gives CDR1 SGHTA, CDR2 FQGNSA. Trimming removed 5 bases at V and 6 bases at J, with 22 bases between. The CDR3: CASSQSYQVTGSEAFF. The CDR3 DNA sequence: TGTGCCAGCAGCCAGTCCTACCAAGTGACAGGATCTGAAGCTTTCTTT. Complete variable domain (other parts from reference TRBV7-2 and TRBJ1-1): GAGVSQSPSNKVTEKGKDVELRCDPISGHTALYWYRQSLGQGLEFLIYFQGNSAPDKSGLPSDRFSAERTGGSVSTLTIQRTQQEDSAVYLCASSQSYQVTGSEAFFGQGTRLTVV.

This chain links TRBV24-1 with TRBJ2-7, with 9 bases identical to TRBD1. Germline assignment: CDR1 KGHDR and CDR2 SFDVKD. CDR3 length: 15 amino acids. V was pared by 2 bases and J by 4 bases, with 5 bases of the junction left unmatched. The CDR3 sequence: CATSDSRQGVYEQYF. DNA of the CDR3: TGTGCCACCAGTGATTCGCGACAGGGGGTTTACGAGCAGTACTTC.

The chain joins TRBV7-9 to TRBJ1-2; the match to TRBD1 covers 8 bases. With V trimmed by 5 bases and J by 1 base, 3 bases remained unmatched. The CDR3 totals 14 residues. CDR1 and CDR2 from the germline V gene are SEHNR and FQNEAQ (reference sequence). CDR3 loop: CASSLGQGNYGYTF. DNA for the CDR3: TGTGCCAGCAGCCTAGGACAGGGTAACTATGGCTACACCTTC.

The chain uses TRBV10-3 and TRBJ1-6, with a possible D match to TRBD1 (5 bases). Per germline, CDR1 ENHRY and CDR2 SYGVKD. The CDR3 totals 18 residues. V was shortened by 2 bases and J by 0 bases, with 14 bases between the two germline ends. The DNA for the CDR3 is TGTGCCATCAGTGAGCTGGGGCAGCGACGCTCCTATAATTCACCCCTCCACTTT. Residues: CAISELGQRRSYNSPLHF.

This sequence joins TRBV5-8 and TRBJ2-7; unclear D gene. This CDR3 has 11 amino acids. Trimming shortened V by 4 bases and J by 6 bases, and 8 bases separated the two germline ends. Per germline, CDR1 SGHTS and CDR2 YDEGEE. CDR3 in DNA: TGTGCCAGCAGCCCTCCTAGCGAGCAGTACTTC. Translation gives CASSPPSEQYF. Full variable domain (remainder filled in from reference TRBV5-8 and TRBJ2-7): EAGVTQSPTHLIKTRGQQATLRCSPISGHTSVYWYQQALGLGLQFLLWYDEGEERNRGNFPPRFSGRQFPNYSSELNVNALELEDSALYLCASSPPSEQYFGPGTRLTVT.

This clone showed up just a few times. J is TRBJ1-2 and V is TRBV19; 7 bases are a match to TRBD1. The J segment lost 7 bases and the V segment lost 4 bases, leaving 12 bases of the junction unmatched. This CDR3 region has 15 residues. The germline gives CDR1 LNHDA, CDR2 SQIVND (reference sequence). The CDR3 DNA sequence: TGTGCCAGTAGTACACCGGGACAGCCCTTAGGTGGCTACACCTTC. Translated, it gives CASSTPGQPLGGYTF.

The CDR3 DNA reads TGTGCCACCAGCAGAGTTTCAGGGGTTGGGGAGCAGTACTTC. Its translation: CATSRVSGVGEQYF. V is TRBV15 and J is TRBJ2-7; D might be TRBD1 (6 bases). This CDR3 has 14 residues. The V end was cut by 1 base, the J end by 7 bases, with 14 bases between. Germline CDR1 and CDR2: LNHNV and YYDKDF (reference sequence).

This clone was counted only a few times. The chain is built from TRBV18 and TRBJ2-1; possibly TRBD1 for D (6 bases). Germline V gives CDR1 KGHSH, CDR2 LQKENI. The CDR3 contains 15 residues. Trimming stripped 3 bases from V and 6 bases from J, with 15 bases between. The CDR3 DNA reads TGTGCCAGCTCACCCCCGGACAGAAGCGGCAATGAGCAGTTCTTC. This sequence encodes CASSPPDRSGNEQFF.

Comments on this clone: The same CDR3 also results from other DNA sequences found in this sample. V usage is TRBV6-5 and J usage is TRBJ2-7, with TRBD1 matching 11 bases. CDR1 is MNHEY and CDR2 is SVGAGI in the germline V gene. The CDR3 contains 15 residues. V lost 0 bases and J lost 4; bases outside the gene matches: 2. The CDR3 nucleotides read TGTGCCAGCAGTTACTCGGGGACAGGGGGGTACGAGCAGTACTTC. Translation: CASSYSGTGGYEQYF.

The rearrangement links TRBV11-2 to TRBJ1-4; D is ambiguous. Germline lookup yields CDR1 SGHAT and CDR2 FQNNGV. Trimming shortened V by 0 bases and J by 7 bases, and 9 bases separated the two germline ends. The CDR3 length is 14 residues. The CDR3 DNA reads as TGTGCCAGCAGCTTAGAACTCCTCTCTGAAAAACTGTTTTTT. It specifies CASSLELLSEKLFF.

This chain uses TRBV3-1 (or the pseudogene TRBV3-2) with TRBJ1-6; TRBD1 agrees at 7 bases. The CDR3 has 16 amino acids. CDR1 is LGHDT and CDR2 is YNNKEL in the germline V gene (reference sequence). J was trimmed by 3 bases and V by 2 bases; bases with no gene match: 4. CDR3 amino acids: CASSQQQGLYNSPLHF. The DNA of the CDR3 is TGTGCCAGCAGCCAACAACAGGGGCTCTATAATTCACCCCTCCACTTT.

J is TRBJ1-5 and V is TRBV5-8, with a tentative D call TRBD1 (5 bases). The germline gives CDR1 SGHTS, CDR2 YDEGEE. There are 14 residues in the CDR3. The ends were cut back, 0 bases at V and 4 bases at J, with 8 bases in the middle. The CDR3 DNA reads as TGTGCCAGCAGCTTGGGGGGGGGTAATCAGCCCCAGCATTTT. The encoded protein is CASSLGGGNQPQHF.

This chain links TRBV6-5 with TRBJ2-7; D is perhaps TRBD1 (6 bases). Germline lookup yields CDR1 MNHEY and CDR2 SVGAGI. The CDR3 spans 13 residues. The germline V and J ends were trimmed by 6 bases and 7 bases, with 16 bases remaining between them. CDR3 nucleotides: TGTGCCAGCAGAGGACAGAAATCGGAGGAGCAGTACTTC. Its translation: CASRGQKSEEQYF.

This clone was observed a handful of times. The chain links TRBV4-1 to TRBJ1-5; the match to TRBD1 covers 8 bases. The V gene end was trimmed by 0 bases and the J gene end by 3 bases; junction bases not matched to a gene: 13. This CDR3 region has 19 residues. Germline CDR1 reads MGHRA; CDR2 reads YSYEKL. CDR3 coding DNA: TGCGCCAGCAGCCAAGATTGGGGCCTGGGACAGGCCTACAATCAGCCCCAGCATTTT. Amino acids: CASSQDWGLGQAYNQPQHF.

The V and J genes are TRBV5-4 and TRBJ1-2, with TRBD1 matching over 11 bases. The CDR3 consists of 15 residues. The trim removed 4 bases at V and 5 bases at J, leaving 7 bases unmatched. Per germline, CDR1 SGHNT and CDR2 YYREEE (reference sequence). In nucleotides, the CDR3 is TGTGCCAGCAGCCGAGGACAGGGGGCACAGTATGGCTACACCTTC. Its translation is CASSRGQGAQYGYTF.

V usage is TRBV7-2 and J usage is TRBJ2-3; D may be TRBD2 (7 bases). Trimming left V 5 bases short and J 5 bases short, with 14 bases between. From germline, CDR1 is SGHTA and CDR2 FQGNSA. The CDR3 has 14 residues. As DNA, the CDR3 is TGTGCCAGCAGCCTGGGGGGGCCGCAAGATACGCAGTATTTT. It is translated as CASSLGGPQDTQYF. The entire variable domain, with the rest obtained from reference TRBV7-2 and TRBJ2-3, is as follows: GAGVSQSPSNKVTEKGKDVELRCDPISGHTALYWYRQSLGQGLEFLIYFQGNSAPDKSGLPSDRFSAERTGGSVSTLTIQRTQQEDSAVYLCASSLGGPQDTQYFGPGTRLTVL.

The chain uses TRBV5-1 and TRBJ1-2; no clear D gene. Germline V CDR1 and CDR2: SGHRS, YFSETQ. The ends were cut back, 7 bases at V and 5 bases at J, with 12 bases in the middle. The CDR3 spans 12 residues. The CDR3 protein is CASRREEYGYTF. CDR3 coding DNA: TGCGCCAGCCGCCGGGAAGAGTATGGCTACACCTTC.

The genes are TRBV6-5 and TRBJ1-1; possibly TRBD1 for D (6 bases). Trimming removed 4 bases from V and 2 bases from J, with 14 bases in between. CDR3 length equals 15 residues. Germline CDR1 is MNHEY and CDR2 is SVGAGI. This chain's CDR3 is CASSFSRDINTEAFF. The CDR3 DNA follows: TGTGCCAGCAGTTTCTCCCGGGACATAAACACTGAAGCTTTCTTT.

The V call is TRBV6-5, the J call TRBJ1-3, with D unclear. The germline V gene has CDR1 MNHEY and CDR2 SVGAGI. V lost 6 bases and J lost 0, with 9 bases in between. This CDR3 is built from 14 residues. The CDR3 DNA reads as TGTGCCAGCAGAAAAGACATCTCTGGAAACACCATATATTTT. Protein: CASRKDISGNTIYF.

J is TRBJ2-2 and V is TRBV7-3, with D tentatively TRBD1 (6 bases). V lost 5 bases, J lost 5 bases, and 12 bases lay in between. Germline V gene data show CDR1 as SGHTA and CDR2 as FQGTGA. There are 14 residues in the CDR3. For the CDR3, the DNA is TGTGCCAGCAGCCTCGGACAGTCAACCGGGGAGCTGTTTTTT. Protein product: CASSLGQSTGELFF.

The rearrangement joins TRBV27 to TRBJ1-4; tentative D call: TRBD1 (5 bases). The ends were cut back, 1 base at V and 8 bases at J, with 14 bases in the middle. The CDR3 runs 15 residues. The germline V gene has CDR1 MNHEY and CDR2 SMNVEV (reference sequence). DNA of the CDR3: TGTGCCAGCAGTTTATTCTCGGGGACTGAAGAAAAACTGTTTTTT. Translated: CASSLFSGTEEKLFF.

The gene calls are TRBV7-2 and TRBJ1-1; no clear D gene. Germline CDR1 reads SGHTA; CDR2 reads FQGNSA. The length of the CDR3 is 13 residues. The V and J ends lost 1 base and 8 bases respectively, with 11 bases between them. The CDR3 reads CASSLGWFQEAFF. In DNA, the CDR3 is TGTGCCAGCAGCTTAGGTTGGTTCCAGGAAGCTTTCTTT.

The J gene is TRBJ2-5, the V gene TRBV2; a possible D gene is TRBD2 (6 bases). CDR1 SNHLY and CDR2 FYNNEI come from the germline V gene. The CDR3 is 11 amino acids. The CDR3 reads CSSGPGETQYF. The CDR3 DNA follows: TGTTCGAGCGGGCCAGGAGAGACCCAGTACTTC.

The V and J genes are TRBV6-5 and TRBJ1-4, with 8 bases identical to TRBD1. From germline, CDR1 is MNHEY and CDR2 SVGAGI. The CDR3 length is 16 residues. The V gene end was trimmed by 0 bases and the J gene end by 8 bases; junction bases not matched to a gene: 8. The CDR3 DNA sequence: TGTGCCAGCAGTTACTCACCAACAGGGGGAAAGGAAAAACTGTTTTTT. Protein sequence: CASSYSPTGGKEKLFF.

Comments on this clone: Other DNA sequences in the same sample also yield this CDR3. CDR3 coding DNA: TGTGCCAGCAGCCAGGGGACAGGGCGGAATCAGCCCCAGCATTTT. It codes for CASSQGTGRNQPQHF. V is TRBV3-1 (or the pseudogene TRBV3-2) and J is TRBJ1-5; 9 bases align to TRBD1. The V gene end was trimmed by 3 bases and the J gene end by 4 bases; junction bases not matched to a gene: 4. The CDR3 covers 15 residues. CDR1 is LGHDT and CDR2 is YNNKEL in the germline V gene (reference sequence).

Only one count was recorded for this clone. The CDR3 reads CASSPTGDRGGYTF. In DNA form, the CDR3 reads TGTGCCAGTAGCCCTACAGGGGATAGAGGCGGCTACACCTTC. The gene calls are TRBV19 and TRBJ1-2, with 7 bases aligning to TRBD1. The CDR3 sequence is 14 residues long. Germline CDR1 and CDR2: LNHDA and SQIVND (reference sequence). With 6 bases clipped from V and 8 bases from J, the junction kept 12 bases outside the gene matches.